The count of the clone carrying this TCR beta chain is one. Antigen specificity is unknown. The data derive from a study of radiation and T cells in renal cell carcinoma. The study, taken as a whole, reports: Top 100 clonotypes averaged approximately 50% in irradiated versus about 43% in nephrectomy-only tumors. Intratumoral heterogeneity was not captured in these roughly 0.96 g regions. Compared with controls, irradiated tumors had more, larger dominant CDR3 motifs.

Generated by immunoSEQ multiplex PCR, the TCRdb table keeps only in-frame clones and is missing some. The sample shows some 14,000 clones, around 58% of them seen only once. The treatment is: treatment-naive control, cytoreductive nephrectomy. Sequenced control tumors were from more than ten males and a few females, median age about 50. The sequenced sample was tumor tissue, obtained from a patient whose treatment was nephrectomy without radiotherapy. The TCR sequence derives from a man between 45 and 60 years old with renal cell carcinoma.

The CDR3 here is CASSLEGIGRDGYTF. As DNA, the CDR3 is TGCGCCAGCAGCTTGGAAGGGATTGGACGTGATGGCTACACCTTC. The rearrangement uses TRBV5-1 and TRBJ1-2; D gene unclear. The V gene's germline CDR1 is SGHRS and CDR2 YFSETQ. Trimming took off 0 bases at V and 6 bases at J, with 15 bases between the two ends. The CDR3 runs 15 residues.